The present T cell receptor (beta chain) was sequenced within a study of T cell responses to AZD1222 COVID-19 vaccine. Of note for this clone: Antigen specificity is unknown.

Profiled with immunoSEQ multiplex PCR; TCRdb holds only in-frame clones, not every one. The table has approximately 80,000 clones, 75% to 90% seen once. The CDR3 has 14 residues. V shed 8 bases and J 7 bases; nucleotides not matched to a gene: 10. Germline CDR1 SQVTM, CDR2 ANQGSEA. Study results and limitations: White British people made up most donors, females outnumbered males, and clonal diversity was possibly underestimated.

The sample in question was peripheral blood, obtained on day 0 of AZD1222 vaccination. The chain employs TRBV29-1 and TRBJ2-1, with 11 bases lining up with TRBD2. The sequence was collected from an adult in good health. Written as DNA, the CDR3 is TGCAGCACTCTGACTAGCGGGACCAATAATGAGCAGTTCTTC. This encodes CSTLTSGTNNEQFF.